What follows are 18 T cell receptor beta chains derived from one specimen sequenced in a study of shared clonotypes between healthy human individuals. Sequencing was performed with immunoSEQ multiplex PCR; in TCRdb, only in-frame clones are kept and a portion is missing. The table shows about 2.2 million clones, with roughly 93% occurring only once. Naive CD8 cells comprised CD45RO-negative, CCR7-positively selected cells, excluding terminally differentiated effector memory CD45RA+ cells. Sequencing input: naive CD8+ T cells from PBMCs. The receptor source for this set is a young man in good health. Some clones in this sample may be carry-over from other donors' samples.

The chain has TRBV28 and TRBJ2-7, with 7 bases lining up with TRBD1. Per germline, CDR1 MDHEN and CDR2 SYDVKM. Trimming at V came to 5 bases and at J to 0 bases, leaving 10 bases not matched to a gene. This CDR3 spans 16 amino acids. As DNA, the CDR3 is TGTGCCAGCAGTCCCGACAGGGAAGGGGCCTCCTACGAGCAGTACTTC. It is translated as CASSPDREGASYEQYF.

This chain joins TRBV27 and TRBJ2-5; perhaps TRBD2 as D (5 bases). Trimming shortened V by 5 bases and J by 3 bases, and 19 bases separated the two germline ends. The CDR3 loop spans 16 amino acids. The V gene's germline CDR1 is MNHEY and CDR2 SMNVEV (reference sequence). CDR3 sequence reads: CASSRGLPTFKETQYF. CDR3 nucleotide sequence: TGTGCCAGCAGTCGCGGACTGCCCACATTCAAAGAGACCCAGTACTTC.

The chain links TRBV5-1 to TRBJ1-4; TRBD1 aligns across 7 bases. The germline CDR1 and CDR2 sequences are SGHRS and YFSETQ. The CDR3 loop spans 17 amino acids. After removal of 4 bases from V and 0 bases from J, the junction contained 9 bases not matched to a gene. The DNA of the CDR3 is TGCGCCAGCAGCAAATCACAGGGGTGGGCAACTAATGAAAAACTGTTTTTT. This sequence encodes CASSKSQGWATNEKLFF.

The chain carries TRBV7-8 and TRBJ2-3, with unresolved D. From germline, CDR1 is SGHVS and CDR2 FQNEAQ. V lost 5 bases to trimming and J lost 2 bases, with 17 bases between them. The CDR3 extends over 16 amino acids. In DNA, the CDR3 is TGTGCCAGCAGCGCCCCCGTTGTTCCACTCACAGATACGCAGTATTTT. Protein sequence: CASSAPVVPLTDTQYF.

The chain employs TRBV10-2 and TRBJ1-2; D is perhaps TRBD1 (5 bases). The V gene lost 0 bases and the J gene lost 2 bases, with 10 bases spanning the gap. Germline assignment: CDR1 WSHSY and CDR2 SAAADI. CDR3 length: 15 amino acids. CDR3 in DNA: TGCGCCAGCAGTGAGTCGATACGGGGGAACTATGGCTACACCTTC. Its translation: CASSESIRGNYGYTF.

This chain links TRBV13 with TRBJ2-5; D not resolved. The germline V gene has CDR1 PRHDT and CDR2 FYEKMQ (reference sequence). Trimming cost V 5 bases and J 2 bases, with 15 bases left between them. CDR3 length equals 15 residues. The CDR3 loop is CASSHTGAAQETQYF. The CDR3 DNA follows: TGTGCCAGCAGCCACACTGGAGCCGCACAAGAGACCCAGTACTTC. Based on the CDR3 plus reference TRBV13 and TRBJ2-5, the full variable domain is AAGVIQSPRHLIKEKRETATLKCYPIPRHDTVYWYQQGPGQDPQFLISFYEKMQSDKGSIPDRFSAQQFSDYHSELNMSSLELGDSALYFCASSHTGAAQETQYFGPGTRLLVL.

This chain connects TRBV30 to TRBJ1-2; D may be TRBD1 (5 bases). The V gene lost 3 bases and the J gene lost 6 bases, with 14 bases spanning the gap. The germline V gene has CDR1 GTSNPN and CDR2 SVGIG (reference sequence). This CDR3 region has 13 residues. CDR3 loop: CAWSNGRGDGYTF. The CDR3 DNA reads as TGTGCCTGGAGCAACGGACGGGGGGATGGCTACACCTTC.

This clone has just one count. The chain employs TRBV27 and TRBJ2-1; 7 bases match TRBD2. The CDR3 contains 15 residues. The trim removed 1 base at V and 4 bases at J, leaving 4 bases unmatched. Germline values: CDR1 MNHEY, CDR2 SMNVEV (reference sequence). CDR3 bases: TGTGCCAGCAGTTTATGGCTAGCGGTATACAATGAGCAGTTCTTC. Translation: CASSLWLAVYNEQFF.

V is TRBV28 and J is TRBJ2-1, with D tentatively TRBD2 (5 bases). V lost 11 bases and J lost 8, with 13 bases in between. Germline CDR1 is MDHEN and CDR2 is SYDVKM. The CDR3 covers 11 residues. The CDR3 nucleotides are TGTGCCTCGGATGGGAGCTATGAGCAGTTCTTC. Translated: CASDGSYEQFF.

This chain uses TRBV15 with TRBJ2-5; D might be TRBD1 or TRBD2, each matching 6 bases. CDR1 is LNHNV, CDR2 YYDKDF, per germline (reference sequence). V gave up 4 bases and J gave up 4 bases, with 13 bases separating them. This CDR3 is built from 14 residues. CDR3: CATSTGRGAETQYF. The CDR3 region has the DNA TGTGCCACCAGCACGGGAAGGGGGGCAGAGACCCAGTACTTC.

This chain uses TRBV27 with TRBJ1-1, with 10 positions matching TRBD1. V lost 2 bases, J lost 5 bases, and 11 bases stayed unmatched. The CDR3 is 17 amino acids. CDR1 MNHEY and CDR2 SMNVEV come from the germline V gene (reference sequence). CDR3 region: CASSLLPSTGGQTEAFF. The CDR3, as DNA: TGTGCCAGCAGTTTACTCCCCTCGACAGGGGGCCAAACTGAAGCTTTCTTT.

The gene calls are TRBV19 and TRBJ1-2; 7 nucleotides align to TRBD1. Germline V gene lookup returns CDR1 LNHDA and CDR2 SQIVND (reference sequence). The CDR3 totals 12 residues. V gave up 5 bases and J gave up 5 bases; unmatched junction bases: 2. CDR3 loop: CASSDRVYGYTF. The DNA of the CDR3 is TGTGCCAGTAGTGACAGGGTGTATGGCTACACCTTC.

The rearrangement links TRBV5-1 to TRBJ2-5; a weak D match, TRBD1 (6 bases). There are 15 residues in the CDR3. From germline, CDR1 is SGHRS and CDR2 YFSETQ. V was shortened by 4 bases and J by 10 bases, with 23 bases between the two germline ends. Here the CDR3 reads CASSVYRDPGFDQYF. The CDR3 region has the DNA TGCGCCAGCAGCGTCTACAGGGACCCTGGGTTCGACCAGTACTTC.

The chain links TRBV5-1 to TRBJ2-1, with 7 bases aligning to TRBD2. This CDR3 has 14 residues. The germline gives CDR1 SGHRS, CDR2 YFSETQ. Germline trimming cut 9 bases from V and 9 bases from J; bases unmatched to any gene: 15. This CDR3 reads CATSAVGGGGEQFF. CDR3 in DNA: TGCGCCACCTCCGCGGTCGGAGGCGGGGGTGAGCAGTTCTTC.

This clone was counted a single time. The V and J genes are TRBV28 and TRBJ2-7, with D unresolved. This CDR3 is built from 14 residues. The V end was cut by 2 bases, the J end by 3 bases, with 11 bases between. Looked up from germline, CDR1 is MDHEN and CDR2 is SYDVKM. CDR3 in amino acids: CASSLALSFYEQYF. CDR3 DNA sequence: TGTGCCAGCAGTTTAGCCCTCAGTTTCTACGAGCAGTACTTC.

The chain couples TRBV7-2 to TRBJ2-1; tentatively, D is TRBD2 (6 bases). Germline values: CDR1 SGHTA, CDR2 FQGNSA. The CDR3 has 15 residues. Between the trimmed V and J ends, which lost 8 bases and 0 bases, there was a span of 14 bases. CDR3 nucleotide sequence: TGTGCCAGCCGTTCAATGGACTACTCCTACAATGAGCAGTTCTTC. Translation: CASRSMDYSYNEQFF. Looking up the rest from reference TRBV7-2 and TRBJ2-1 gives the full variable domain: GAGVSQSPSNKVTEKGKDVELRCDPISGHTALYWYRQSLGQGLEFLIYFQGNSAPDKSGLPSDRFSAERTGGSVSTLTIQRTQQEDSAVYLCASRSMDYSYNEQFFGPGTRLTVL.

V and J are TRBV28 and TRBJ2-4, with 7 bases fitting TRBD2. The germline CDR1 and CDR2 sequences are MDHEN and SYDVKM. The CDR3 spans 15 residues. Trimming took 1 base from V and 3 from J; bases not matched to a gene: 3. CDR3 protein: CASSLLGEGKNIQYF. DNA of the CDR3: TGTGCCAGCAGTTTATTAGGGGAGGGCAAAAACATTCAGTACTTC.

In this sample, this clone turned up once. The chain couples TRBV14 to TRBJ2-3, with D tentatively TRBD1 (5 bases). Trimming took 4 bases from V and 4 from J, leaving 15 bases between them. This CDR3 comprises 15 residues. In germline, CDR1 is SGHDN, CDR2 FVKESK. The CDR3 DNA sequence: TGTGCCAGCAGCCCGGCCTGGGGCGGCCCAGATACGCAGTATTTT. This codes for CASSPAWGGPDTQYF.